This TCR beta chain was recovered during a study of CD8 T cells in Susac syndrome (dated by TCRdb to about 2019). Looking at the study overall: The study used repertoire sequencing to test whether antigen drove CD8+ T cell activation and differentiation in Susac syndrome. Overall study outcomes, separate from this receptor: The study acknowledged that relatively few individuals were included in the TCR sequencing and HLA analysis.

RNA was extracted using the RNeasy kit, and roughly 0.5 to 1 ug of the RNA was reverse transcribed with random hexamers. The immunoSEQ multiplex PCR assay, which covers 54 Vbeta and 13 Jbeta segments, was used to amplify TCR beta CDR3 regions. Bias from PCR amplification was corrected by using a synthetic template baseline for primer optimization and for computational correction. The original methods were these. Reads were annotated to V, D and J genes according to IMGT and were analyzed with immunoSEQ Analyzer, with only productive sequences retained. Clonality was computed as one minus Shannon entropy normalized by log2 of the number of productive unique sequences. For each patient and control, public and private clones were evaluated among the 100 most prevalent clones. Clones were defined as Susac-specific if absent from the healthy and MS cohorts, from 1052 published viral clones and from other ImmuneACCESS disease sequences. Using fastp at Q25 and MiXCR, TCRdb reprocessed the public reads and kept productive beta chains. A single entry per CDR3 protein holds the most common genes and DNA from its merged rows. TCRdb's processing, not the authors', yielded these V and J calls. The sample table contains about 160,000 distinct CDR3 sequences; only one count was recorded for approximately 94% of them. The top ten clones comprise about 0.094% of the sample.

Trimming at the junction amounts to 6 bases on V and 0 bases on J, and the germline ends lie 9 bases apart. CDR1 is given as SEHNR and CDR2 as FQNEAQ, both from the germline V gene (reference sequence). Taken from cysteine to phenylalanine, the CDR3 has 13 residues. The DNA shown is the 39-base CDR3, in frame from base 1. As concerns this clonotype: Its antigen specificity is not known. The sample holds no much larger clone one base away, and base qualities are not on file.

Peripheral blood CD8+ and CD4+ T cells from healthy donors, Susac syndrome patients and multiple sclerosis patients were profiled by high-throughput TCR beta sequencing. The multiple sclerosis controls were treatment-naive patients whose relapsing-remitting disease, either stable or active, fulfilled the revised McDonald criteria. CD8+ TEMRA cells were enriched by FACS, while bulk CD8+ and CD4+ T cells were purified by magnetic negative isolation. Blood was collected in EDTA tubes and processed within 24 hours, with PBMCs isolated through density gradient centrifugation. PBMCs intended for TCR sequencing were frozen in liquid nitrogen and were later thawed in a 37 degrees C water bath. A purity of at least 90% was achieved for sorted or isolated CD4+, CD8+ and CD8+ TEMRA cells.

In this chain, TRBV7-9 is recombined with TRBJ2-7; the best D guess is TRBD2, with 5 bases matching. This clonotype originated in a human donor with multiple sclerosis. The material sequenced was CD4+ T cells from PBMCs. The DNA reads as follows: TGTGCCAGCAGTACTAGTAGCTCCTACGAGCAGTACTTC. Translated, it gives CASSTSSSYEQYF. Full variable domain (CDR3 extended with the reference TRBV7-9 and TRBJ2-7 proteins): DTGVSQNPRHKITKRGQNVTFRCDPISEHNRLYWYRQTLGQGPEFLTYFQNEAQLEKSRLLSDRFSAERPKGSFSTLEIQRTEQGDSAMYLCASSTSSSYEQYFGPGTRLTVT.